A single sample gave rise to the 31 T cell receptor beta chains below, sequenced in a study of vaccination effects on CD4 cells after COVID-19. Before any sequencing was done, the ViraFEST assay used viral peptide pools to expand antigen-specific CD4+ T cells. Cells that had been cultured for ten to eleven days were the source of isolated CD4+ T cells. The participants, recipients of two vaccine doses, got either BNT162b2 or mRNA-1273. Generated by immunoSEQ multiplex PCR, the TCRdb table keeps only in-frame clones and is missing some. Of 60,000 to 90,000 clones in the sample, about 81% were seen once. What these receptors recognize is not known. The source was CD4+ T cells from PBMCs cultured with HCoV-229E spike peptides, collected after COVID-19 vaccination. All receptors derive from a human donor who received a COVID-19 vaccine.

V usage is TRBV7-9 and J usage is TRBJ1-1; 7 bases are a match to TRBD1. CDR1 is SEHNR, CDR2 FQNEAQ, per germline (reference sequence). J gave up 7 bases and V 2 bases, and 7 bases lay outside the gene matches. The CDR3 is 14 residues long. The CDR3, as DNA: TGTGCCAGCAGCTTACGACAGGGAGATGATGAAGCTTTCTTT. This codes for CASSLRQGDDEAFF.

CDR3 residues: CASRISGGTDNYGYTF. The DNA of the CDR3 is TGTGCCAGCAGGATATCGGGGGGTACCGATAACTATGGCTACACCTTC. This chain links TRBV7-2 with TRBJ1-2, with D tentatively TRBD1 (5 bases). V was pared by 6 bases and J by 1 base, with 18 bases between. There are 16 residues in the CDR3. Germline V lookup: CDR1 SGHTA, CDR2 FQGNSA.

CDR3 sequence reads: CSVGNWGLDGEQFF. The CDR3 coding sequence is TGCAGCGTCGGTAATTGGGGGCTTGACGGTGAGCAGTTCTTC. The rearrangement joins TRBV29-1 to TRBJ2-1; tentative D call: TRBD1 (6 bases). The ends were cut back, 6 bases at V and 9 bases at J, with 21 bases in the middle. Germline V lookup: CDR1 SQVTM, CDR2 ANQGSEA. This CDR3 comprises 14 residues.

The CDR3 region has the DNA TGTGCCAGCAGCCGCGAGCAGACCCAGTACTTC. Protein product: CASSREQTQYF. This chain connects TRBV7-8 to TRBJ2-5; no clear D gene. Germline loops: CDR1 SGHVS, CDR2 FQNEAQ. The germline V and J ends were trimmed by 5 bases and 6 bases, with 7 bases remaining between them. The CDR3 length is 11 residues.

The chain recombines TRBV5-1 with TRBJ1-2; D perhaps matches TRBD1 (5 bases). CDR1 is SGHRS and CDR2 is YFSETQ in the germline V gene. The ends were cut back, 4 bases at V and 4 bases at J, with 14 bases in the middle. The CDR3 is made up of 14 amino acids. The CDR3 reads CASSPGTGFYGYTF. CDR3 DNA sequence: TGCGCCAGCAGCCCGGGGACCGGTTTCTATGGCTACACCTTC.

The CDR3 DNA sequence: TGTGCCAGCAGCTCCAACTACAGGGGGCTCTATGGCTACACCTTC. The encoded protein is CASSSNYRGLYGYTF. The chain has TRBV13 and TRBJ1-2; 9 bases align to TRBD1. Germline-derived CDR1 and CDR2 are PRHDT and FYEKMQ (reference sequence). J gave up 4 bases and V 4 bases, and 7 bases lay outside the gene matches. This CDR3 spans 15 amino acids.

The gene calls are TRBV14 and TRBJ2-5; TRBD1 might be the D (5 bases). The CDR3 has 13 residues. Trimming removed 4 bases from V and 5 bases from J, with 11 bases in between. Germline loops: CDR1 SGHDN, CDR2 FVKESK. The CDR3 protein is CASSLGVRETQYF. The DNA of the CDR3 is TGTGCCAGCAGCCTAGGGGTACGCGAGACCCAGTACTTC. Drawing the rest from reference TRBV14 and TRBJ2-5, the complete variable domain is EAGVTQFPSHSVIEKGQTVTLRCDPISGHDNLYWYRRVMGKEIKFLLHFVKESKQDESGMPNNRFLAERTGGTYSTLKVQPAELEDSGVYFCASSLGVRETQYFGPGTRLLVL.

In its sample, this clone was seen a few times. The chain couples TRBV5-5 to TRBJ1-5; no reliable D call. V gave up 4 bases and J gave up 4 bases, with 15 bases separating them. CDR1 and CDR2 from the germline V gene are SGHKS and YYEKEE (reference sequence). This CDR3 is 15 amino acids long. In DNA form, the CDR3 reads TGTGCCAGCAGCCTCGAACACGCGGGAAATCAGCCCCAGCATTTT. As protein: CASSLEHAGNQPQHF.

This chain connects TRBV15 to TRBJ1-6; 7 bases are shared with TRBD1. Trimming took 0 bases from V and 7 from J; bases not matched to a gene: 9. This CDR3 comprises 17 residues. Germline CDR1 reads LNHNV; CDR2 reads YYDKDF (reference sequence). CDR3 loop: CATSRDPGSGGNSPLHF. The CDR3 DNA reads TGTGCCACCAGCAGAGATCCGGGTTCAGGGGGAAATTCACCCCTCCACTTT.

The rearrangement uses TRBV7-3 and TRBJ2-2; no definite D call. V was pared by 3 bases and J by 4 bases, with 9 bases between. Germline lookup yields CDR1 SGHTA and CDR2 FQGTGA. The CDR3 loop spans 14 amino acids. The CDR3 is CASSFTAGTGELFF. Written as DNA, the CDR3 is TGTGCCAGCAGCTTCACGGCAGGCACCGGGGAGCTGTTTTTT.

CDR3 in DNA: TGTGCCACCAGTGATCCCGGACGTAACTCTGGGGCCAACGTCCTGACTTTC. This gives the protein CATSDPGRNSGANVLTF. The chain joins TRBV24-1 to TRBJ2-6; D not resolved. Germline values: CDR1 KGHDR, CDR2 SFDVKD. V lost 3 bases and J lost 0, with 11 bases in between. CDR3 size: 17 residues.

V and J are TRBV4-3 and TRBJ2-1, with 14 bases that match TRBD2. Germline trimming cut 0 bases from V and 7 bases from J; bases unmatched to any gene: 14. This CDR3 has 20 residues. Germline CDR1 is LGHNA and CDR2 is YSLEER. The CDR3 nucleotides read TGCGCCAGCAGCCAAGATTGGGGGACTAGCGGGGGCCTCAAGCGGAATGAGCAGTTCTTC. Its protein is CASSQDWGTSGGLKRNEQFF.

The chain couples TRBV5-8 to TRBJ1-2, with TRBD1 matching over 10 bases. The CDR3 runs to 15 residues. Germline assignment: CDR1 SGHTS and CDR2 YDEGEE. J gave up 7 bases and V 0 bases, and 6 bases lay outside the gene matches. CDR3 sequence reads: CASSLAGTGAFGYTF. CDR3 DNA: TGTGCCAGCAGCTTGGCCGGGACAGGGGCCTTTGGCTACACCTTC. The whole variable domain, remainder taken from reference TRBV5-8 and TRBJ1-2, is EAGVTQSPTHLIKTRGQQATLRCSPISGHTSVYWYQQALGLGLQFLLWYDEGEERNRGNFPPRFSGRQFPNYSSELNVNALELEDSALYLCASSLAGTGAFGYTFGSGTRLTVV.

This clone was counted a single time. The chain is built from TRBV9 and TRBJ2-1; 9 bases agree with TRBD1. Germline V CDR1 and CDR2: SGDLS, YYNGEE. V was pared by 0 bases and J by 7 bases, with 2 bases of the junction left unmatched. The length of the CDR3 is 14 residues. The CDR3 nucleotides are TGTGCCAGCAGCGTAGCAGGGACAGGGAATGAGCAGTTCTTC. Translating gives CASSVAGTGNEQFF.

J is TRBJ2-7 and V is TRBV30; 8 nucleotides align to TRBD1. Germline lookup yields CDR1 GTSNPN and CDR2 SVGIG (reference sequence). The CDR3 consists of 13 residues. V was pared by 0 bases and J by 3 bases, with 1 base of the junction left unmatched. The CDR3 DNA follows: TGTGCCTGGAGTGTAGGACAGGGCTACGAGCAGTACGTC. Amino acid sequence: CAWSVGQGYEQYV.

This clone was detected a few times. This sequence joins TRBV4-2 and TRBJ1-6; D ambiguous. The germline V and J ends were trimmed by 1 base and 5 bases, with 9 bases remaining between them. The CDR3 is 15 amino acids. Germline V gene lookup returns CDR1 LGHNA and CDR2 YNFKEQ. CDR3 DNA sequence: TGTGCCAGCAGCCAAGCTACGGGCGATAATTCACCCCTCCACTTT. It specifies CASSQATGDNSPLHF.

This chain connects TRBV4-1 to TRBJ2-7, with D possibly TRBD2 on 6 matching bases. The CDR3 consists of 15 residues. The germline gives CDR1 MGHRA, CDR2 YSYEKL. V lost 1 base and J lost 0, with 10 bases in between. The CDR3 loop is CASSQGPGGSYEQYV. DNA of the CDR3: TGCGCCAGCAGCCAAGGCCCCGGGGGCTCCTACGAGCAGTACGTC.

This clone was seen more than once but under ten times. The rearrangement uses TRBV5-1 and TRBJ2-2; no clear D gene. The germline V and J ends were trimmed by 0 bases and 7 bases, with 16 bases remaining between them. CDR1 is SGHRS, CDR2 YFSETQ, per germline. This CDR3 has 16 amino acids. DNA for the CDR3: TGCGCCAGCAGCTTGGAGTACTCAGGATGGAACGGGGAGCTGTTTTTT. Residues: CASSLEYSGWNGELFF.

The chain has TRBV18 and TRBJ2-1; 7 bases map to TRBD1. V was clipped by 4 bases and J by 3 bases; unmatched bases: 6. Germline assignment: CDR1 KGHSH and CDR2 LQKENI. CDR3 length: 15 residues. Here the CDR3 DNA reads TGTGCCAGCTCACTATCCCAGGGGGACTACAATGAGCAGTTCTTC. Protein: CASSLSQGDYNEQFF. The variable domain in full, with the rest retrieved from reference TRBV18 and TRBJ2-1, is NAGVMQNPRHLVRRRGQEARLRCSPMKGHSHVYWYRQLPEEGLKFMVYLQKENIIDESGMPKERFSAEFPKEGPSILRIQQVVRGDSAAYFCASSLSQGDYNEQFFGPGTRLTVL.

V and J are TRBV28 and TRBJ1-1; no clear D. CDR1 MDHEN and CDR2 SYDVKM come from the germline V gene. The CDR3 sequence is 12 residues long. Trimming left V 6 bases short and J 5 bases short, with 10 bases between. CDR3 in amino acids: CASRQDVTEAFF. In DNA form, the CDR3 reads TGTGCCAGCAGGCAGGACGTGACTGAAGCTTTCTTT.

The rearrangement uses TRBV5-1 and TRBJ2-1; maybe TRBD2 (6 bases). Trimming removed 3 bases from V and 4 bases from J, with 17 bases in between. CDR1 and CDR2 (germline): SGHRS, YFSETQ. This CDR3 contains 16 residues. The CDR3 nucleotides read TGCGCCAGCAGCTACCTGGGCGGGGCCGAGTACAATGAGCAGTTCTTC. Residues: CASSYLGGAEYNEQFF.

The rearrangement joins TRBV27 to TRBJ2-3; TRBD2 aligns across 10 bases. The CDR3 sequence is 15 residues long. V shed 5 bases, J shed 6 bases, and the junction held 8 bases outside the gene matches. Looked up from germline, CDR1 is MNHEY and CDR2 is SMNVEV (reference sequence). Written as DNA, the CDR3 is TGTGCCAGCAGTCCAAGCGGGGGGGCCGCGGATACGCAGTATTTT. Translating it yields CASSPSGGAADTQYF.

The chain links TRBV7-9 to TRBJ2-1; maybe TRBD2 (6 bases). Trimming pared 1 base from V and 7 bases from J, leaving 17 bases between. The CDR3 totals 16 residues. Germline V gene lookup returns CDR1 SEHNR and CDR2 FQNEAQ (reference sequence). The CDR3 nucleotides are TGTGCCAGCAGCTTAGGGCGGGGCGAGGGTCAGAATGAGCAGTTCTTC. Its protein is CASSLGRGEGQNEQFF.

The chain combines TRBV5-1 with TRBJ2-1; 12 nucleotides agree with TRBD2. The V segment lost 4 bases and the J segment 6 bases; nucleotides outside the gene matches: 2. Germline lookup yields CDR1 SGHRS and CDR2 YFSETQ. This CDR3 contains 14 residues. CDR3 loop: CASSPGLAGNEQFF. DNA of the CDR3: TGCGCCAGCAGCCCGGGACTAGCGGGCAATGAGCAGTTCTTC.

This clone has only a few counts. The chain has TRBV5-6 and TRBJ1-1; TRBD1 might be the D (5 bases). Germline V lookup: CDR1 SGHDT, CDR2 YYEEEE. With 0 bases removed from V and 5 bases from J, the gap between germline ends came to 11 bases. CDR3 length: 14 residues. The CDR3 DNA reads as TGTGCCAGCAGCTTGGAAGGCAGGGCGACTGAAGCTTTCTTT. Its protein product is CASSLEGRATEAFF.

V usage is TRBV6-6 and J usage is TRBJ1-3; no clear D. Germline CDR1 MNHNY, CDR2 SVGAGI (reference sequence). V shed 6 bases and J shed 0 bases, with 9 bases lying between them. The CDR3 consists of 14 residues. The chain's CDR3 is CASSDTSSGNTIYF. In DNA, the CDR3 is TGTGCCAGCAGCGACACCTCCTCTGGAAACACCATATATTTT.

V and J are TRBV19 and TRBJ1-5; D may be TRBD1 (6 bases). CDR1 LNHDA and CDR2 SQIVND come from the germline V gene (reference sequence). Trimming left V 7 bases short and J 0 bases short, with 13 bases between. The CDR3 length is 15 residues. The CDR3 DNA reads TGTGCCAGTACCCGGACAGCTCATAGCAATCAGCCCCAGCATTTT. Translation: CASTRTAHSNQPQHF. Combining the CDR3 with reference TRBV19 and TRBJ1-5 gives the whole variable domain DGGITQSPKYLFRKEGQNVTLSCEQNLNHDAMYWYRQDPGQGLRLIYYSQIVNDFQKGDIAEGYSVSREKKESFPLTVTSAQKNPTAFYLCASTRTAHSNQPQHFGDGTRLSIL.

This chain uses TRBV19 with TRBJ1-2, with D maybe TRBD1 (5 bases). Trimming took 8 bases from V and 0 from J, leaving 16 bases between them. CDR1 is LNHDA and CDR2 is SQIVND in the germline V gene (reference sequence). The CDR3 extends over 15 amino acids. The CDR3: CASYTWDSPNYGYTF. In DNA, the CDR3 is TGTGCCAGTTATACGTGGGACTCTCCTAACTATGGCTACACCTTC.

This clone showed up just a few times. The CDR3 DNA sequence: TGCGCCAGCAGCCCAGGGACTAGCGGGGGGGCCGCAGATACGCAGTATTTT. Translation gives CASSPGTSGGAADTQYF. This chain links TRBV5-1 with TRBJ2-3; 16 bases map to TRBD2. CDR1 SGHRS and CDR2 YFSETQ come from the germline V gene. V lost 4 bases, J lost 4 bases, and 6 bases stayed unmatched. The CDR3 consists of 17 residues.

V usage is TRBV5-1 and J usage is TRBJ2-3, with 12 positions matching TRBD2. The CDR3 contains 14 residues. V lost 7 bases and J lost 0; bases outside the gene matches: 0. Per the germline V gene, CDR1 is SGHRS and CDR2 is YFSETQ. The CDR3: CASGLAGSTDTQYF. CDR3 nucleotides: TGCGCCAGCGGACTAGCGGGGAGCACAGATACGCAGTATTTT.

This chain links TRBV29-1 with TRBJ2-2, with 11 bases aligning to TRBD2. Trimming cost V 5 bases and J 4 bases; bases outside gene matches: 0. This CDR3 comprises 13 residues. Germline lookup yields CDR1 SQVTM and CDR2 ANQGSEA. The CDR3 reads CSVTSGGTGELFF. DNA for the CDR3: TGCAGCGTTACTAGCGGGGGCACCGGGGAGCTGTTTTTT.